This T cell receptor beta chain was identified in a study of post-analysis software for immune sequencing data (dated by TCRdb to the mid-2010s). In terms of the full investigation: Recorded disease courses included relapsing-remitting, secondary progressive and progressive-relapsing multiple sclerosis, with some patients lacking subtype annotation. The multiple sclerosis patient repertoires were compared with about a dozen previously published healthy control repertoires from donors aged 6 to 25 years. A subset of samples was prepared in parallel using single-end sample barcoding, then pooled and co-amplified after Illumina adapter ligation. Overall results and qualifications from the work: Significantly lower normalized Chao1 diversity was found in multiple sclerosis patients than in controls, suggesting substantial peripheral T-cell clonal expansion. Significantly higher frequencies in patients than in controls were found for roughly 5 TRBV segments, including TRBV5-6, TRBV5-1 and TRBV20-1. The multiple sclerosis patient group was slightly younger than the control group. Direct clustering with F measure revealed strong co-clustering of samples prepared in the same batch, which led to a batch-effect correction.

This clonotype has at least ten counts. The antigen it binds to is not known. Base qualities were left out, and no much larger clone turns up one base away. Library generation was performed with PCR. Sequencing instrument: Illumina HiSeq 2500. To reduce PCR and sequencing biases, unique molecular identifiers were incorporated into the TCR beta cDNA libraries. Approximately 500,000 cDNA molecules were obtained for every 1 to 10 million input T cells, so each molecule roughly corresponded to one T cell. The patient libraries were prepared and sequenced with the same protocol used for the earlier healthy control dataset. Within a given batch, samples were prepared together, multiplexed and sequenced on the same HiSeq lane. The original pipeline was this. Raw barcoded reads were processed with MIGEC, discarding single-read molecular identifier groups before consensus assembly and CDR3 extraction. Clonotype tables were post-analysed with VDJtools, and diversity was normalized by down-sampling all datasets to the smallest sample size. In repertoire overlap clustering, CDR3 amino acid sequences, but not nucleotide sequences, were matched to correct batch-related cross-sample contamination. The public reads were reprocessed in TCRdb via fastp at Q25 and MiXCR, keeping in-frame beta chains. Each entry merges the rows of one CDR3 protein and shows their most common DNA and genes. TCRdb assigned the V and J calls; the authors' analysis was not used. The sample table records just over 250,000 distinct CDR3 sequences; 35% to 40% of these occur just once. The ten largest clones add up to 4% to 5.5% of the sample.

To demonstrate the VDJtools post-analysis software, the study profiled TCR beta repertoires from the peripheral blood of about a dozen young patients with multiple sclerosis. Multiple sclerosis patients were children and adolescents aged about 6 to 16 years. V is trimmed back by 4 bases and J by 12 bases, and the junction contains 10 bases that no gene match accounts for. Looking up the germline V gene yields CDR1 SQVTM and CDR2 ANQGSEA. Reading from cysteine to phenylalanine, the CDR3 counts 12 amino acids. Just the 36-base CDR3 DNA is kept, in frame starting at base 1. The receptor's source is a girl between 5 and 17 years old with multiple sclerosis. Material: blood. The chain is made from TRBV29-1 and TRBJ1-2; 8 junctional bases match TRBD1. The CDR3 region: CSVGGQAPSHTF. The nucleotide sequence is TGCAGCGTTGGGGGACAGGCGCCTTCGCACACCTTC.